What follows are 5 T cell receptor beta chains derived from one specimen sequenced in a study of T cell responses to AZD1222 COVID-19 vaccine. The repertoire was sequenced with immunoSEQ multiplex PCR; TCRdb's copy has only in-frame clones and lacks some. The data hold around 140,000 clones, with around 90% observed a single time. The source material was peripheral blood, sampled 28 days after the second AZD1222 dose. These receptors originate from an adult who received the AZD1222 COVID-19 vaccine.

The chain combines TRBV11-2 with TRBJ2-7; D not certain. Trimming left V 0 bases short and J 3 bases short, with 0 bases between. The CDR3 sequence is 11 residues long. Germline CDR1 reads SGHAT; CDR2 reads FQNNGV. CDR3 coding DNA: TGTGCCAGCAGCTTAGACTACGAGCAGTACTTC. This encodes CASSLDYEQYF.

This chain connects TRBV5-8 to TRBJ2-3, with TRBD1 matching 7 bases. CDR1 and CDR2 (germline): SGHTS, YDEGEE. The CDR3 consists of 16 residues. The V segment lost 3 bases and the J segment 2 bases; nucleotides outside the gene matches: 9. CDR3 amino acids: CASSSPTGVVTDTQYF. The CDR3 bases are TGTGCCAGCAGCTCCCCCACAGGGGTCGTCACAGATACGCAGTATTTT.

The gene calls are TRBV28 and TRBJ2-2, with unresolved D. The CDR3 extends over 13 amino acids. CDR1 MDHEN and CDR2 SYDVKM come from the germline V gene. V lost 5 bases, J lost 3 bases, and 7 bases lay in between. Written as DNA, the CDR3 is TGTGCCAGCAGTCCACAGTACACCGGGGAGCTGTTTTTT. It encodes CASSPQYTGELFF.

The chain employs TRBV19 and TRBJ1-1, with a weak D call TRBD1 (5 bases). The CDR3 sequence is 14 residues long. The germline V gene encodes CDR1 LNHDA and CDR2 SQIVND (reference sequence). V lost 1 base to trimming and J lost 0 bases, with 6 bases between them. CDR3 sequence reads: CASSIGGVNTEAFF. The DNA for the CDR3 is TGTGCCAGTAGTATAGGAGGGGTGAACACTGAAGCTTTCTTT.

V usage is TRBV19 and J usage is TRBJ2-3; the D is unclear. The length of the CDR3 is 16 residues. The germline CDR1 and CDR2 sequences are LNHDA and SQIVND (reference sequence). Trimming stripped 6 bases from V and 2 bases from J, with 18 bases between. DNA for the CDR3: TGTGCCAGTAGAAGTGATAGGGAAGAAGCCACAGATACGCAGTATTTT. Its protein product is CASRSDREEATDTQYF. Full variable domain (outside the CDR3, taken from reference TRBV19 and TRBJ2-3): DGGITQSPKYLFRKEGQNVTLSCEQNLNHDAMYWYRQDPGQGLRLIYYSQIVNDFQKGDIAEGYSVSREKKESFPLTVTSAQKNPTAFYLCASRSDREEATDTQYFGPGTRLTVL.